Listed here are 10 T cell receptor beta chains from one sample, sequenced in a study of radiation and T cells in renal cell carcinoma. As for time point: baseline pretreatment blood. Treatment: 15 Gy SBRT to primary tumor, nephrectomy 4 weeks later. Assay: immunoSEQ multiplex PCR; the TCRdb copy retains only in-frame clones and omits some. The table shows about 88,000 clones, with approximately 86% occurring only once. The source material was blood, sampled from a patient whose treatment included radiotherapy and nephrectomy. These TCRs come from a man aged 50 to 60 with renal cell carcinoma.

This chain joins TRBV18 and TRBJ2-1; 8 bases line up with TRBD1. Trimming removed 2 bases from V and 5 bases from J; junction bases left unmatched: 8. Germline values: CDR1 KGHSH, CDR2 LQKENI. This CDR3 comprises 16 residues. The CDR3 DNA is TGTGCCAGCTCACCAGTCGTCAGGGGGCTGAACAATGAGCAGTTCTTC. It translates to CASSPVVRGLNNEQFF.

The chain employs TRBV29-1 and TRBJ2-3, with 8 bases lining up with TRBD2. The V gene end was trimmed by 7 bases and the J gene end by 2 bases; junction bases not matched to a gene: 8. Germline V gene lookup returns CDR1 SQVTM and CDR2 ANQGSEA. This CDR3 region has 14 residues. The CDR3 bases are TGCAGCGGGACCGGACTAGCTAACACAGATACGCAGTATTTT. Its translation is CSGTGLANTDTQYF.

CDR3 DNA: TGTGCCAGCAGCCTTATACTGGCAGATACGCAGTATTTT. Amino acids: CASSLILADTQYF. The chain recombines TRBV6-5 with TRBJ2-3; D uncertain. V shed 6 bases and J shed 4 bases, with 11 bases lying between them. Per the germline V gene, CDR1 is MNHEY and CDR2 is SVGAGI. This CDR3 spans 13 amino acids.

This clone was found a few times. The chain has TRBV6-1 and TRBJ1-2, with a weak D call TRBD1 (6 bases). Trimming left V 8 bases short and J 4 bases short, with 17 bases between. CDR3 size: 14 residues. The germline V gene encodes CDR1 MNHNS and CDR2 SASEGT. The CDR3 coding sequence is TGTGCCAGCGTGAACAGGGCGTTGGCCTATGGCTACACCTTC. Translation: CASVNRALAYGYTF.

The J gene is TRBJ1-4, the V gene TRBV19; D unresolved. This CDR3 region has 16 residues. Looked up from germline, CDR1 is LNHDA and CDR2 is SQIVND (reference sequence). Deletions cut 3 bases from V and 2 bases from J, with 13 bases between. For the CDR3, the DNA is TGTGCCAGTAGTATTTGGCCGGCGGAGACTAATGAAAAACTGTTTTTT. Its protein product is CASSIWPAETNEKLFF.

The chain combines TRBV5-4 with TRBJ2-7, with D possibly matching TRBD2 (6 bases). This CDR3 comprises 13 residues. The ends were cut back, 5 bases at V and 3 bases at J, with 12 bases in the middle. Germline CDR1 and CDR2: SGHNT and YYREEE (reference sequence). In nucleotides, the CDR3 is TGTGCCAGCAGTTACGGGGGAAACTACGAGCAGTACTTC. Translating gives CASSYGGNYEQYF.

V is TRBV7-2 and J is TRBJ2-2, with 7 bases matching TRBD2. The CDR3 loop spans 15 amino acids. The V segment lost 5 bases and the J segment 6 bases; nucleotides outside the gene matches: 9. Germline V gives CDR1 SGHTA, CDR2 FQGNSA. The CDR3 protein is CASSPGIAGAGELFF. The CDR3 DNA is TGTGCCAGCAGCCCCGGAATAGCGGGCGCCGGGGAGCTGTTTTTT.

This rearrangement joins TRBV30 to TRBJ2-1; D might be TRBD1 (5 bases). This CDR3 contains 12 residues. From germline, CDR1 is GTSNPN and CDR2 SVGIG (reference sequence). Trimming left V 0 bases short and J 15 bases short, with 15 bases between. The CDR3 sequence: CAWSVPAGKPFF. DNA for the CDR3: TGTGCCTGGAGTGTACCGGCAGGGAAACCGTTCTTC.

The gene calls are TRBV19 and TRBJ1-1; D ambiguous. The V end lost 1 base, the J end lost 1 base, and 13 bases lay between the germline ends. The CDR3 is 16 residues long. Germline values: CDR1 LNHDA, CDR2 SQIVND (reference sequence). The CDR3 reads CASSIVSSRWNTEAFF. As DNA, the CDR3 is TGTGCCAGTAGTATAGTTTCGTCCAGGTGGAACACTGAAGCTTTCTTT.

Only one count was recorded for this clone. The rearrangement links TRBV23-1 to TRBJ1-5; D perhaps matches TRBD1 (5 bases). TRBV23-1 is sorted into the ORF group, with uncertain function. This CDR3 contains 18 residues. V was shortened by 1 base and J by 5 bases, with 21 bases between the two germline ends. The CDR3 sequence: CASSQFPDSHSPHQPQHF. CDR3 DNA: TGCGCCAGCAGTCAATTCCCCGACAGCCACTCGCCTCATCAGCCCCAGCATTTT.